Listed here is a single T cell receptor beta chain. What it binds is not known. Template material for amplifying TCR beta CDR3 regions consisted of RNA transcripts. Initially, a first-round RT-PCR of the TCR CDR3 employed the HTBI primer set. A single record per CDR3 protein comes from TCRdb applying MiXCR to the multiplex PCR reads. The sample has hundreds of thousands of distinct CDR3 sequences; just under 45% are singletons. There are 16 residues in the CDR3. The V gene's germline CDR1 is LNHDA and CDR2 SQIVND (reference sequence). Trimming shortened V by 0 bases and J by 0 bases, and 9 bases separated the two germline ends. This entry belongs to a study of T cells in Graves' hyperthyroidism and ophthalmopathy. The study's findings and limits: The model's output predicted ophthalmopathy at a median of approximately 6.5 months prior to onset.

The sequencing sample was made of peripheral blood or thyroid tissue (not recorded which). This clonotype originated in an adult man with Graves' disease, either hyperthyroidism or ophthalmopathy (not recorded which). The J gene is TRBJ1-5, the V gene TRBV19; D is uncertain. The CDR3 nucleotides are TGTGCCAGTAGTATAGAGGACCGAGCTAGCAATCAGCCCCAGCATTTT. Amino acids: CASSIEDRASNQPQHF.